The next 27 T cell receptor beta chains were all read from a single sample in a study of type 1 regulatory T cells (dated by TCRdb to 2020 to 2022). Instrument on record: Illumina MiSeq. The public reads were quality trimmed at Q25 with fastp and then assembled into clones with MiXCR by TCRdb, keeping productive beta chains. Rows with a matching CDR3 protein are joined into one entry that keeps the most common DNA and genes. The sample table holds about 100,000 distinct CDR3 sequences, of which 25% to 40% were seen once. Around 2.3% of the sample is taken by the ten largest. The sequenced sample was CD4+ T cells, either the whole sample or a sorted fraction (not recorded which). These receptors were taken from a human donor in good health.

The rearrangement links TRBV7-9 to TRBJ1-5; D is unclear. From germline, CDR1 is SEHNR and CDR2 FQNEAQ (reference sequence). V was pared by 5 bases and J by 1 base, with 9 bases between. The CDR3 extends over 14 amino acids. The CDR3 nucleotides are TGTGCCAGCAGCCGGACGGAGAGCAATCAGCCCCAGCATTTT. Translation: CASSRTESNQPQHF.

This chain connects TRBV5-5 to TRBJ2-2; 7 positions agree with TRBD2. V lost 5 bases, J lost 7 bases, and 8 bases stayed unmatched. This CDR3 spans 14 amino acids. Germline V lookup: CDR1 SGHKS, CDR2 YYEKEE (reference sequence). The CDR3 sequence: CASSLAELIGELFF. The CDR3 nucleotides are TGTGCCAGCAGTCTAGCGGAACTCATCGGGGAGCTGTTTTTT.

This clonotype was counted only a few times. Here the CDR3 DNA reads TGTGCCATCAGTGCACAGACAGGGGGTGACGAGCAGTACTTC. This translates into CAISAQTGGDEQYF. The genes are TRBV10-3 and TRBJ2-7, with 9 bases fitting TRBD1. The trim removed 4 bases at V and 5 bases at J, leaving 6 bases unmatched. The CDR3 has 14 amino acids. Per the germline V gene, CDR1 is ENHRY and CDR2 is SYGVKD.

This clonotype was observed a handful of times. The rearrangement uses TRBV20-1 and TRBJ2-3; D perhaps matches TRBD2 (6 bases). V lost 5 bases and J 4 bases, leaving 16 bases between the germline ends. Germline assignment: CDR1 DFQATT and CDR2 SNEGSKA (reference sequence). The CDR3 runs 14 residues. CDR3 loop: CSAVGPLAADTQYF. CDR3 bases: TGCAGTGCTGTAGGTCCTTTAGCGGCAGATACGCAGTATTTT.

This clonotype was picked up a small number of times. The chain links TRBV20-1 to TRBJ2-2; TRBD2 matches at 9 bases. Trimming at V came to 5 bases and at J to 0 bases, leaving 7 bases not matched to a gene. The CDR3 length is 16 residues. Germline V gene data show CDR1 as DFQATT and CDR2 as SNEGSKA (reference sequence). The CDR3 loop is CSALAGVNPNTGELFF. CDR3 DNA sequence: TGCAGTGCTTTAGCGGGAGTCAACCCGAACACCGGGGAGCTGTTTTTT.

This clonotype was seen a handful of times. This chain links TRBV4-1 with TRBJ1-1; tentative D call: TRBD1 (6 bases). With 4 bases removed from V and 0 bases from J, the gap between germline ends came to 18 bases. The length of the CDR3 is 17 residues. Looked up from germline, CDR1 is MGHRA and CDR2 is YSYEKL. The CDR3 sequence: CASSRGQSPTVNTEAFF. The CDR3 coding sequence is TGCGCCAGCAGCCGAGGACAGAGCCCGACCGTGAACACTGAAGCTTTCTTT.

This clonotype has only a few counts. This rearrangement joins TRBV7-8 to TRBJ2-2, with 10 positions matching TRBD1. The CDR3 is 14 amino acids. Germline CDR1 reads SGHVS; CDR2 reads FQNEAQ. V gave up 10 bases and J gave up 5 bases; unmatched junction bases: 7. CDR3: CATRRGQGTGELFF. The CDR3 nucleotides read TGTGCCACCCGTAGGGGACAGGGGACCGGGGAGCTGTTTTTT.

This clonotype was seen only a few times. The CDR3, as DNA: TGTGCCAGCAGCTTCAGCAGGTACGGAACCTACGAGCAGTACTTC. It codes for CASSFSRYGTYEQYF. The chain uses TRBV11-2 and TRBJ2-7; D unclear. V was shortened by 3 bases and J by 2 bases, with 14 bases between the two germline ends. The CDR3 has 15 residues. Germline CDR1 SGHAT, CDR2 FQNNGV.

This clonotype has just a few counts. V gene TRBV29-1 combines with J gene TRBJ1-2, with a tentative D call TRBD1 (6 bases). The V end lost 5 bases, the J end lost 3 bases, and 19 bases lay between the germline ends. Germline CDR1 is SQVTM and CDR2 is ANQGSEA. The CDR3 loop spans 15 amino acids. The CDR3 nucleotides are TGCAGCGTTCCCTTATTGCTGGGGGCGGACTATGGCTACACCTTC. Protein product: CSVPLLLGADYGYTF.

About this clonotype itself: A much larger clone differs by one base, so this may be a read error. CDR3 amino acids: CAISYRLNSYEQYF. The CDR3 DNA reads TGTGCCATCAGTTACCGGCTAAACTCCTACGAGCAGTACTTC. This rearrangement joins TRBV6-6 to TRBJ2-7; D uncertain. The germline V gene encodes CDR1 MNHNY and CDR2 SVGAGI (reference sequence). The CDR3 runs to 14 residues.

The genes are TRBV5-5 and TRBJ1-1; tentative D call: TRBD1 (5 bases). Germline V lookup: CDR1 SGHKS, CDR2 YYEKEE (reference sequence). This CDR3 is 13 amino acids long. V lost 4 bases, J lost 3 bases, and 10 bases lay in between. The CDR3 DNA reads as TGTGCCAGCAGCAAGCAGGGAGACACTGAAGCTTTCTTT. Translated: CASSKQGDTEAFF.

The chain recombines TRBV19 with TRBJ2-1, with 10 bases fitting TRBD2. Germline CDR1 LNHDA, CDR2 SQIVND (reference sequence). V lost 4 bases, J lost 7 bases, and 7 bases stayed unmatched. CDR3 length: 15 amino acids. CDR3 sequence reads: CASSNRAGGPNEQFF. CDR3 nucleotides: TGTGCCAGTAGTAACCGAGCGGGAGGGCCTAATGAGCAGTTCTTC.

The chain is built from TRBV6-6 and TRBJ1-2; weak D call: TRBD1 (5 bases). Trimming removed 6 bases at V and 4 bases at J, with 18 bases between. The CDR3 consists of 15 residues. Germline CDR1 reads MNHNY; CDR2 reads SVGAGI (reference sequence). The CDR3: CASRTTDSASYGYTF. Written as DNA, the CDR3 is TGTGCCAGCAGAACCACTGACAGCGCGTCCTATGGCTACACCTTC.

This sequence joins TRBV14 and TRBJ2-1; 7 bases fit TRBD1. There are 17 residues in the CDR3. Germline V gene sequence: CDR1 SGHDN, CDR2 FVKESK. V gave up 4 bases and J gave up 8 bases; unmatched junction bases: 17. The CDR3 loop is CASSRPLTGVLRDEQFF. The CDR3 bases are TGTGCCAGCAGCCGACCACTAACAGGGGTACTTAGGGATGAGCAGTTCTTC.

This clonotype was seen more than once but under ten times. This chain connects TRBV5-6 to TRBJ1-2; 8 nucleotides align to TRBD1. Losses at the gene ends were 5 bases for V and 1 base for J; bases not matched to a gene: 4. CDR3 length: 14 amino acids. Germline CDR1 is SGHDT and CDR2 is YYEEEE. The CDR3 loop is CASRRTGLNYGYTF. CDR3 nucleotide sequence: TGTGCCAGCAGAAGGACAGGGCTTAACTATGGCTACACCTTC.

This clonotype was observed a few times. This chain links TRBV27 with TRBJ2-2; D call uncertain. This CDR3 spans 15 amino acids. The germline V and J ends were trimmed by 5 bases and 7 bases, with 17 bases remaining between them. Germline V gene sequence: CDR1 MNHEY, CDR2 SMNVEV (reference sequence). The CDR3 DNA follows: TGTGCCAGCAGTGCGTGGACCCCTGGGCACGGGGAGCTGTTTTTT. It encodes CASSAWTPGHGELFF.

The chain recombines TRBV7-8 with TRBJ1-4; D is possibly TRBD1 (6 bases). The ends were cut back, 5 bases at V and 6 bases at J, with 16 bases in the middle. The CDR3 has 15 amino acids. The germline gives CDR1 SGHVS, CDR2 FQNEAQ. This chain's CDR3 is CASSPSRGGHEKLFF. The CDR3 region has the DNA TGTGCCAGCAGCCCAAGTAGAGGGGGACATGAAAAACTGTTTTTT. The whole variable domain, remainder taken from reference TRBV7-8 and TRBJ1-4, is GAGVSQSPRYKVAKRGQDVALRCDPISGHVSLFWYQQALGQGPEFLTYFQNEAQLDKSGLPSDRFFAERPEGSVSTLKIQRTQQEDSAVYLCASSPSRGGHEKLFFGSGTQLSVL.

Notes on this clonotype: A junction boundary mismatches the germline segment, possibly from a read error. The V call is TRBV12-3 or TRBV12-4, the J call TRBJ1-1; 8 nucleotides match TRBD1. The CDR3 contains 12 residues. CDR3 in amino acids: CASSLTGGRAFF. CDR3 nucleotide sequence: TGTGCTAGCAGTTTAACAGGGGGAAGAGCTTTCTTT.

The chain couples TRBV20-1 to TRBJ1-1; 8 bases fit TRBD1. With 6 bases clipped from V and 6 bases from J, the junction kept 9 bases outside the gene matches. Per the germline V gene, CDR1 is DFQATT and CDR2 is SNEGSKA (reference sequence). The CDR3 sequence is 13 residues long. CDR3 DNA sequence: TGCAGTGCGGCACAGGGGGGCGACTCTGAAGCTTTCTTT. The encoded protein is CSAAQGGDSEAFF.

In its sample, this clonotype was seen a few times. The V gene is TRBV5-1, the J gene TRBJ2-1; D might be TRBD2 (5 bases). The CDR3 contains 13 residues. Germline V gene data show CDR1 as SGHRS and CDR2 as YFSETQ. V lost 3 bases to trimming and J lost 8 bases, with 12 bases between them. The CDR3 loop is CASSSGGWYEQFF. DNA of the CDR3: TGCGCCAGCAGCTCCGGAGGCTGGTATGAGCAGTTCTTC.

This clonotype has only a few counts. The V gene is TRBV20-1, the J gene TRBJ2-1; no clear D. CDR1 and CDR2 from the germline V gene are DFQATT and SNEGSKA (reference sequence). CDR3 length: 12 amino acids. V lost 0 bases and J lost 12, with 12 bases in between. This CDR3 reads CSARDQTGGQFF. The CDR3 nucleotides are TGCAGTGCTAGAGATCAGACCGGCGGGCAGTTCTTC.

The V gene is TRBV6-1, the J gene TRBJ1-1, with a weak D call TRBD1 (5 bases). With 6 bases removed from V and 3 bases from J, the gap between germline ends came to 20 bases. This CDR3 spans 16 amino acids. The germline V gene encodes CDR1 MNHNS and CDR2 SASEGT. CDR3 nucleotides: TGTGCCAGCAGATCAACCCCAGGGAGAGTAGACACTGAAGCTTTCTTT. Translation gives CASRSTPGRVDTEAFF.

This clonotype has just a few counts. The J gene is TRBJ2-5, the V gene TRBV20-1; no clear D gene. V was shortened by 3 bases and J by 6 bases, with 14 bases between the two germline ends. The V gene's germline CDR1 is DFQATT and CDR2 SNEGSKA (reference sequence). The CDR3 is made up of 13 amino acids. The CDR3 is CSASGSLMQTQYF. The CDR3 DNA follows: TGCAGTGCTAGCGGTAGTCTGATGCAGACCCAGTACTTC.

This clonotype occurred a few times. The chain is built from TRBV6-2 or TRBV6-3 and TRBJ2-7, with TRBD2 as a possible D gene (5 bases). Germline V gene data show CDR1 as MNHEY and CDR2 as SVGEGT. The CDR3 loop spans 13 amino acids. The V and J ends lost 7 bases and 0 bases respectively, with 10 bases between them. The chain's CDR3 is CASISGSSYEQYF. The DNA for the CDR3 is TGTGCCAGCATATCGGGGAGCTCCTACGAGCAGTACTTC.

This clonotype was seen more than once but under ten times. The CDR3 DNA reads as TGCGCCAGCAGCTTGGTGGAGGGGCAGACCCAGTACTTC. Encoded protein: CASSLVEGQTQYF. The rearrangement joins TRBV5-1 to TRBJ2-5, with D perhaps TRBD2 (6 bases). There are 13 residues in the CDR3. The V gene lost 0 bases and the J gene lost 6 bases, with 9 bases spanning the gap. Germline V gene lookup returns CDR1 SGHRS and CDR2 YFSETQ.

The chain carries TRBV20-1 and TRBJ2-1, with 15 nucleotides matching TRBD2. The V and J ends lost 3 bases and 4 bases, in that order; junction bases with no gene match: 1. The CDR3 length is 15 residues. Per germline, CDR1 DFQATT and CDR2 SNEGSKA (reference sequence). CDR3 sequence (DNA): TGCAGTGCTAGGGGACTAGCGGGAGGTTACAATGAGCAGTTCTTC. It specifies CSARGLAGGYNEQFF.

In its sample, this clonotype was seen a few times. The V call is TRBV12-5, the J call TRBJ2-2; 8 bases are a match to TRBD2. CDR1 LGHNT and CDR2 FRNRAP come from the germline V gene. J was trimmed by 5 bases and V by 5 bases; bases with no gene match: 4. CDR3 length: 14 amino acids. CDR3 protein: CASGPTSVTGELFF. The DNA of the CDR3 is TGTGCTAGTGGTCCGACTAGCGTAACCGGGGAGCTGTTTTTT.